The 16 T cell receptor beta chains reported below all come from one sample, sequenced in a study of cytotoxic CD8 clonotypes in ibrutinib-treated CLL. Sequencing used immunoSEQ multiplex PCR; TCRdb keeps in-frame clones, though not all of them. The table records about 14,000 clones, around 60% of them present only once. Sample: PBMCs, taken before ibrutinib treatment. The receptors were gathered from a human donor with chronic lymphocytic leukemia.

For this clone: At one end, the junction sequence differs from germline, possibly due to a read error. V and J are TRBV5-4 and TRBJ2-1; 9 nucleotides agree with TRBD2. Germline CDR1 reads SGHNT; CDR2 reads YYREEE (reference sequence). The CDR3 has 16 amino acids. CDR3 residues: CDSSGLRGGRGNEQFF. As DNA, the CDR3 is TGTGACAGCAGCGGCTTGAGGGGCGGGAGGGGGAATGAGCAGTTCTTC.

The chain is built from TRBV7-9 and TRBJ2-2; D might be TRBD1 (6 bases). The CDR3 consists of 12 residues. Germline CDR1 SEHNR, CDR2 FQNEAQ (reference sequence). V was pared by 9 bases and J by 7 bases, with 12 bases between. CDR3: CASWGRNGELFF. CDR3 nucleotides: TGTGCCAGTTGGGGGCGAAACGGGGAGCTGTTTTTT.

The chain links TRBV10-2 to TRBJ2-1, with TRBD1 identical over 7 bases. The CDR3 is 14 residues long. J gave up 5 bases and V 7 bases, and 8 bases lay outside the gene matches. Germline loops: CDR1 WSHSY, CDR2 SAAADI. This CDR3 reads CASTRQGGNNEQFF. The CDR3 nucleotides are TGCGCCAGCACCCGACAGGGTGGGAACAATGAGCAGTTCTTC.

The CDR3 nucleotides read TGTGCCAGCAGTGATTCTTTCTACGAGCAGTACTTC. It is translated as CASSDSFYEQYF. The rearrangement links TRBV25-1 to TRBJ2-7, with D hard to call. This CDR3 has 12 amino acids. Germline V gene lookup returns CDR1 MGHDK and CDR2 SYGVNS. Trimming left V 3 bases short and J 3 bases short, with 6 bases between.

Note on this clone: At one of its ends the junction is not consistent with the germline gene, which may arise from a read error. The chain combines TRBV7-9 with TRBJ2-2; unclear D gene. Germline assignment: CDR1 SEHNR and CDR2 FQNEAQ (reference sequence). The CDR3 covers 19 residues. In DNA form, the CDR3 reads TGTGCCAGCACCTTACCCTCGGCAGGCGCCGTTACGAACACCGGGGAGCTGTTTTTT. Its protein product is CASTLPSAGAVTNTGELFF.

The rearrangement links TRBV29-1 to TRBJ2-1; 10 bases are shared with TRBD1. The CDR3 length is 13 residues. V was pared by 6 bases and J by 5 bases, with 4 bases of the junction left unmatched. Germline-derived CDR1 and CDR2 are SQVTM and ANQGSEA. The CDR3: CSVAGTGDNEQFF. CDR3 in DNA: TGCAGCGTGGCCGGGACAGGGGACAATGAGCAGTTCTTC.

The chain combines TRBV15 with TRBJ1-6; 8 bases line up with TRBD1. Germline CDR1 is LNHNV and CDR2 is YYDKDF (reference sequence). The CDR3 consists of 18 residues. V lost 3 bases, J lost 2 bases, and 9 bases stayed unmatched. The CDR3: CATSRDWTGMTYNSPLHF. CDR3 bases: TGTGCCACCAGCAGGGACTGGACAGGGATGACCTATAATTCACCCCTCCACTTT.

The V call is TRBV6-1, the J call TRBJ2-7; TRBD1 agrees at 7 bases. Germline values: CDR1 MNHNS, CDR2 SASEGT. Germline trimming cut 7 bases from V and 4 bases from J; bases unmatched to any gene: 10. The CDR3 is made up of 14 amino acids. The CDR3 DNA reads TGTGCCAGCAATCTCCGGGACAGACCTTACGAGCAGTACTTC. As protein: CASNLRDRPYEQYF.

The chain joins TRBV5-1 to TRBJ1-3; 8 bases match TRBD1. The V segment lost 4 bases and the J segment 0 bases; nucleotides outside the gene matches: 6. Germline CDR1 SGHRS, CDR2 YFSETQ. This CDR3 contains 16 residues. Here the CDR3 DNA reads TGCGCCAGCAGCCGGGGACAGGAACTCTCTGGAAACACCATATATTTT. Protein product: CASSRGQELSGNTIYF.

In its sample, this clone was seen once. The rearrangement uses TRBV5-4 and TRBJ2-5, with TRBD2 matching 9 bases. Germline V gives CDR1 SGHNT, CDR2 YYREEE (reference sequence). The V gene end was trimmed by 4 bases and the J gene end by 5 bases; junction bases not matched to a gene: 12. This CDR3 is built from 16 residues. The CDR3 coding sequence is TGTGCCAGCAGCAAACTAGCGGGCCAACCTGGGGAGACCCAGTACTTC. It encodes CASSKLAGQPGETQYF. The variable domain in full, with the rest retrieved from reference TRBV5-4 and TRBJ2-5, is ETGVTQSPTHLIKTRGQQVTLRCSSQSGHNTVSWYQQALGQGPQFIFQYYREEENGRGNFPPRFSGLQFPNYSSELNVNALELDDSALYLCASSKLAGQPGETQYFGPGTRLLVL.

The gene calls are TRBV19 and TRBJ2-1, with TRBD2 matching over 7 bases. The CDR3 has 14 amino acids. V trimming: 1 base; J trimming: 9 bases; junction bases outside the gene matches: 6. Germline V gives CDR1 LNHDA, CDR2 SQIVND (reference sequence). CDR3: CASSIVGLVAEQFF. The CDR3 DNA reads as TGTGCCAGTAGTATAGTAGGACTAGTTGCTGAGCAGTTCTTC.

This clone was recorded a few times. The chain employs TRBV27 and TRBJ1-1, with 10 bases lining up with TRBD1. The CDR3 extends over 15 amino acids. Germline V gene lookup returns CDR1 MNHEY and CDR2 SMNVEV (reference sequence). V lost 3 bases to trimming and J lost 0 bases; unmatched junction nucleotides: 1. In nucleotides, the CDR3 is TGTGCCAGCAGTTTCGGACAGGGGGTGAACACTGAAGCTTTCTTT. It is translated as CASSFGQGVNTEAFF.

The chain is built from TRBV4-1 and TRBJ2-7; no clear D gene. CDR1 and CDR2 from the germline V gene are MGHRA and YSYEKL. This CDR3 has 13 residues. V lost 4 bases and J 3 bases, leaving 10 bases between the germline ends. CDR3 in amino acids: CASSPGWNYEQYF. CDR3 bases: TGCGCCAGCAGCCCCGGGTGGAACTACGAGCAGTACTTC.

The rearrangement links TRBV10-1 to TRBJ1-5, with unresolved D. CDR1 WNHNN and CDR2 SYGVQD come from the germline V gene (reference sequence). V lost 0 bases to trimming and J lost 7 bases, with 10 bases between them. This CDR3 is 14 amino acids long. DNA for the CDR3: TGCGCCAGCAGTGAGTCTCAGAGCGGGCAGCCCCAGCATTTT. Protein product: CASSESQSGQPQHF.

This clone was picked up one time. V and J are TRBV7-9 and TRBJ1-4; no definite D call. The CDR3 covers 12 residues. Germline values: CDR1 SEHNR, CDR2 FQNEAQ (reference sequence). Trimming shortened V by 5 bases and J by 8 bases, and 9 bases separated the two germline ends. This chain's CDR3 is CASSPQDEKLFF. The CDR3 DNA sequence: TGTGCCAGCAGCCCGCAAGACGAAAAACTGTTTTTT.

The V and J genes are TRBV29-1 and TRBJ1-2; maybe TRBD1 (5 bases). Germline V gene sequence: CDR1 SQVTM, CDR2 ANQGSEA. CDR3 length equals 12 residues. Deletions cut 4 bases from V and 8 bases from J, with 14 bases between. The CDR3 here is CSVAREGWGYTF. The CDR3 DNA sequence: TGCAGCGTTGCCAGGGAAGGGTGGGGCTACACCTTC.